Below are 23 T cell receptor beta chains sequenced from a single sample in a study of T-cell memory formation after mild COVID-19. TCRdb re-analysed the 5' RACE reads in MiXCR, keeping a single row per CDR3 protein. Found here are roughly 560,000 distinct CDR3 sequences, roughly 21% of them singletons; the top ten hold under 15%. The sequenced material came from PBMCs or a T cell subset sorted from them (not recorded which). Every receptor here comes from an adult woman who had mild COVID-19 (a few samples of this study predate the infection). Cell type and time point are not known.

This clonotype has a handful of counts. V usage is TRBV5-6 and J usage is TRBJ1-2, with TRBD1 identical over 9 bases. The CDR3 is 14 amino acids. Trimming removed 1 base from V and 8 bases from J; junction bases left unmatched: 6. The germline V gene has CDR1 SGHDT and CDR2 YYEEEE. The CDR3 is CASSLTGGGGGYTF. The DNA for the CDR3 is TGTGCCAGCAGCTTGACAGGGGGCGGAGGAGGCTACACCTTC. Supplemented by reference TRBV5-6 and TRBJ1-2, the full variable domain reads DAGVTQSPTHLIKTRGQQVTLRCSPKSGHDTVSWYQQALGQGPQFIFQYYEEEERQRGNFPDRFSGHQFPNYSSELNVNALLLGDSALYLCASSLTGGGGGYTFGSGTRLTVV.

This clonotype was observed at least ten times. The V call is TRBV24-1, the J call TRBJ1-1; D not certain. Germline V CDR1 and CDR2: KGHDR, SFDVKD. The CDR3 covers 13 residues. V lost 8 bases to trimming and J lost 6 bases, with 15 bases between them. As DNA, the CDR3 is TGTGCCACCAAGGGCAGCGTAACGTCTGAAGCTTTCTTT. This codes for CATKGSVTSEAFF.

This clonotype was counted ten times or more. The V gene is TRBV29-1, the J gene TRBJ1-1; no firm D call. The V and J ends lost 4 bases and 2 bases respectively, with 11 bases between them. CDR3 length equals 13 residues. Germline CDR1 SQVTM, CDR2 ANQGSEA. The CDR3 spells CSVAQVVNTEAFF. Here the CDR3 DNA reads TGCAGCGTTGCCCAGGTTGTCAACACTGAAGCTTTCTTT.

The rearrangement uses TRBV12-3 or TRBV12-4 and TRBJ2-7; 9 nucleotides match TRBD2. V was clipped by 7 bases and J by 1 base; unmatched bases: 8. There are 15 residues in the CDR3. The CDR3 spells CASTHTSGPSYEQYF. For the CDR3, the DNA is TGTGCCAGCACCCATACTAGCGGGCCATCCTACGAGCAGTACTTC.

This clonotype was observed a handful of times. The gene calls are TRBV29-1 and TRBJ1-1, with D perhaps matching TRBD1 (5 bases). This CDR3 has 11 residues. The V gene lost 1 base and the J gene lost 6 bases, with 6 bases spanning the gap. In germline, CDR1 is SQVTM, CDR2 ANQGSEA. DNA for the CDR3: TGCAGCGTTGAAGCGACAGCTGAAGCTTTCTTT. Residues: CSVEATAEAFF.

This clonotype was seen ten or more times. The CDR3 nucleotides read TGTGCCAGCAGCCCCGGACTAGCGGGGAACAATGAGCAGTTCTTC. Translating it yields CASSPGLAGNNEQFF. The rearrangement links TRBV18 to TRBJ2-1; 12 bases agree with TRBD2. The germline gives CDR1 KGHSH, CDR2 LQKENI. V lost 8 bases, J lost 5 bases, and 7 bases stayed unmatched. The CDR3 has 15 residues. Full variable domain (remainder filled in from reference TRBV18 and TRBJ2-1): NAGVMQNPRHLVRRRGQEARLRCSPMKGHSHVYWYRQLPEEGLKFMVYLQKENIIDESGMPKERFSAEFPKEGPSILRIQQVVRGDSAAYFCASSPGLAGNNEQFFGPGTRLTVL.

This clonotype was counted a few times. The junction and the germline gene differ at one end; a read error may be behind it. The chain uses TRBV24-1 and TRBJ1-2; D is unclear. The CDR3 contains 15 residues. CDR1 is KGHDR, CDR2 SFDVKD, per germline. CDR3 sequence reads: CATSDSAGGLYGYAF. The CDR3 DNA reads as TGTGCCACCAGTGATTCGGCAGGCGGATTATATGGCTACGCCTTC.

This clonotype was observed many times. V usage is TRBV7-9 and J usage is TRBJ2-1; D ambiguous. Trimming shortened V by 0 bases and J by 5 bases, and 14 bases separated the two germline ends. This CDR3 comprises 16 residues. Germline V gene lookup returns CDR1 SEHNR and CDR2 FQNEAQ (reference sequence). The chain's CDR3 is CASSLAYGLADNEQFF. CDR3 bases: TGTGCCAGCAGCTTAGCCTACGGGTTAGCCGACAATGAGCAGTTCTTC.

This clonotype has just a few counts. The chain uses TRBV14 and TRBJ2-3; 12 bases map to TRBD2. This CDR3 is built from 18 residues. Germline V gene data show CDR1 as SGHDN and CDR2 as FVKESK. V dropped 2 bases and J dropped 3; count of bases not matched to a gene: 9. The CDR3 DNA reads as TGTGCCAGCAGCCAATGGACTAGCGGGACTACCCTGACAGATACGCAGTATTTT. Protein product: CASSQWTSGTTLTDTQYF.

This clonotype has more than one count but fewer than ten. The rearrangement links TRBV20-1 to TRBJ1-1; TRBD1 is a possible D gene (5 bases). The germline V gene has CDR1 DFQATT and CDR2 SNEGSKA (reference sequence). Trimming left V 6 bases short and J 0 bases short, with 14 bases between. This CDR3 contains 14 residues. In DNA form, the CDR3 reads TGCAGTGCCAAACCGGGGACGGTGAACACTGAAGCTTTCTTT. It translates to CSAKPGTVNTEAFF.

Points on this clonotype: Lacking the conserved final phenylalanine or tryptophan, this CDR3 likely reflects a read error. This sequence joins TRBV29-1 and TRBJ2-5, with unresolved D. CDR3 size: 12 residues. The V end was cut by 3 bases, the J end by 5 bases, with 10 bases between. The V gene's germline CDR1 is SQVTM and CDR2 ANQGSEA. CDR3 DNA: TGCAGCGTTGACAGATCCAGGGAGACCCAGTACTAC. Translated, it gives CSVDRSRETQYY.

The chain carries TRBV29-1 and TRBJ1-4; TRBD1 might be the D (5 bases). Germline loops: CDR1 SQVTM, CDR2 ANQGSEA. The CDR3 spans 10 residues. Written as DNA, the CDR3 is TGCGGGGGGGTCAGCGGAGAACTGTTTTTT. As protein: CGGVSGELFF. Based on the CDR3 plus reference TRBV29-1 and TRBJ1-4, the full variable domain is SAVISQKPSRDICQRGTSLTIQCQVDSQVTMMFWYRQQPGQSLTLIATANQGSEATYESGFVIDKFPISRPNLTFSTLTVSNMSPEDSSIYLCGGVSGELFFGSGTQLSVL.

This chain connects TRBV4-3 to TRBJ2-1, with 7 positions matching TRBD2. CDR1 and CDR2 from the germline V gene are LGHNA and YSLEER. V was pared by 0 bases and J by 4 bases, with 9 bases of the junction left unmatched. This CDR3 comprises 17 residues. CDR3 sequence reads: CASSQDRSLAAYNEQFF. DNA for the CDR3: TGCGCCAGCAGCCAAGATCGGTCGCTAGCGGCATACAATGAGCAGTTCTTC.

The chain employs TRBV29-1 and TRBJ2-7; the match to TRBD1 covers 8 bases. V was clipped by 5 bases and J by 1 base; unmatched bases: 4. Germline CDR1 reads SQVTM; CDR2 reads ANQGSEA. CDR3 length equals 13 residues. The CDR3 bases are TGCAGCGTTACGGGACAGGTTTCCTACGAGCAGTACTTC. This gives the protein CSVTGQVSYEQYF.

V and J are TRBV20-1 and TRBJ2-5; D is undetermined. CDR3 length: 11 residues. The germline V and J ends were trimmed by 3 bases and 4 bases, with 6 bases remaining between them. Germline CDR1 and CDR2: DFQATT and SNEGSKA (reference sequence). CDR3 sequence reads: CSARLGETQYF. The DNA for the CDR3 is TGCAGTGCTAGGCTAGGAGAGACCCAGTACTTC.

The genes are TRBV11-1 and TRBJ2-3, with D hard to call. This CDR3 has 15 residues. V dropped 5 bases and J dropped 1 base, with 13 bases sitting between them. Germline CDR1 is SGHAT and CDR2 is FQDESV (reference sequence). The CDR3 loop is CASSPGRTRTDTQYF. The CDR3 DNA reads as TGTGCCAGCAGCCCCGGACGTACTCGCACAGATACGCAGTATTTT.

This clonotype was counted only a few times. The chain combines TRBV24-1 with TRBJ2-1; no clear D gene. CDR3 length: 11 residues. The ends were cut back, 6 bases at V and 5 bases at J, with 4 bases in the middle. Per germline, CDR1 KGHDR and CDR2 SFDVKD. The CDR3 nucleotides are TGTGCCACCAGTTCAGACAATGAGCAGTTCTTC. It encodes CATSSDNEQFF.

This rearrangement joins TRBV3-1 to TRBJ1-1; a possible D gene is TRBD1 (5 bases). Germline loops: CDR1 LGHDT, CDR2 YNNKEL (reference sequence). Trimming stripped 2 bases from V and 4 bases from J, with 14 bases between. The CDR3 extends over 15 amino acids. CDR3 region: CASSQPATGGTEAFF. The CDR3 nucleotides are TGTGCCAGCAGCCAACCTGCGACGGGGGGCACTGAAGCTTTCTTT.

This clonotype was seen a handful of times. The chain combines TRBV7-9 with TRBJ2-2, with a possible D match to TRBD2 (5 bases). Germline CDR1 and CDR2: SEHNR and FQNEAQ (reference sequence). The CDR3 length is 15 residues. Trimming shortened V by 2 bases and J by 3 bases, and 10 bases separated the two germline ends. CDR3 amino acids: CASSLTGVDTGELFF. The CDR3 DNA sequence: TGTGCCAGCAGCTTAACCGGGGTCGACACCGGGGAGCTGTTTTTT.

This clonotype has just a few counts. V usage is TRBV18 and J usage is TRBJ1-5; TRBD1 might be the D (5 bases). Trimming took off 2 bases at V and 1 base at J, with 9 bases between the two ends. Germline V gene data show CDR1 as KGHSH and CDR2 as LQKENI. This CDR3 has 15 amino acids. The CDR3 bases are TGTGCCAGCTCACCAGTACAGGTCAGCAATCAGCCCCAGCATTTT. Its translation is CASSPVQVSNQPQHF.

This clonotype has a handful of counts. The chain has TRBV9 and TRBJ2-7, with D possibly matching TRBD1 (7 bases). Germline V gives CDR1 SGDLS, CDR2 YYNGEE. V lost 0 bases and J lost 4, with 11 bases in between. The CDR3 covers 14 residues. The CDR3: CASSVEAGGYEQYF. The DNA for the CDR3 is TGTGCCAGCAGCGTAGAAGCAGGGGGGTACGAGCAGTACTTC.

The table lists this clonotype with many counts. The rearrangement uses TRBV3-1 and TRBJ2-7; 8 bases align to TRBD2. V lost 0 bases, J lost 2 bases, and 0 bases stayed unmatched. CDR3 size: 14 residues. Germline values: CDR1 LGHDT, CDR2 YNNKEL (reference sequence). The CDR3 DNA sequence: TGTGCCAGCAGCCAAGAGGGACTAGCCTACGAGCAGTACTTC. Encoded protein: CASSQEGLAYEQYF.

The chain is built from TRBV6-2 or TRBV6-3 and TRBJ2-7; unclear D gene. The CDR3 is made up of 16 amino acids. Per germline, CDR1 MNHEY and CDR2 SVGEGT. Trimming shortened V by 2 bases and J by 1 base, and 15 bases separated the two germline ends. In DNA form, the CDR3 reads TGTGCCAGCAGTTACAACGGACCAAAAGTATCCTACGAGCAGTACTTC. This translates into CASSYNGPKVSYEQYF.